This T cell receptor (beta chain) was observed in a study of control samples from healthy donors and cancer patients. Repertoires were generated with immunoSEQ multiplex PCR, while TCRdb's copy carries only in-frame clones and drops some. Among fewer than 25,000 clones, more than 75% were seen once, and the ten largest hold 8% to 10%. CDR3 length: 14 amino acids. Trimming shortened V by 2 bases and J by 4 bases, and 12 bases separated the two germline ends. Germline-derived CDR1 and CDR2 are SGHRS and YFSETQ. The receptor's source is an older woman with head and neck cancer. What was sequenced was PBMCs. The chain couples TRBV5-1 to TRBJ1-1; tentatively, D is TRBD1 (5 bases). The CDR3 DNA is TGCGCCAGCAGCTTAACAGGTGAGGGCACTGAAGCTTTCTTT. As protein: CASSLTGEGTEAFF.